This entry is about one T cell receptor (beta chain). This sample stems from a study of CXCR3-negative and CXCR3-positive naive CD8 T cells. The authors prepared UMI-labeled TRB cDNA libraries by 5' RACE. TCRdb re-called the 5' RACE reads, yielding one record per CDR3 amino acid sequence without DNA. Its table lists 90,000 to 95,000 distinct CDR3 sequences. There are 14 residues in the CDR3. CDR1 SQVTM and CDR2 ANQGSEA come from the germline V gene. The rearrangement joins TRBV29-1 to TRBJ1-3; with no DNA, the TCRdb D assignment of TRBD1 cannot be verified. The sample taken for sequencing was naive CXCR3- CD8+ T cells from blood. The subset was: CD45RO-CCR7+CD27+CD95- naive CD8+ T cells lacking CXCR3 (TNR3-). This TCR came from a human donor in good health. Some clones in this sample may be carry-over from other donors' samples. CDR3 region: CSVRDGFSGNTIYF.